The 7 T cell receptor beta chains below come from one sample, sequenced in a study of shared clonotypes between healthy human individuals. Here immunoSEQ multiplex PCR was the method, and the copy in TCRdb shows in-frame clones only, minus some. The sample lists around 2,000,000 clones; 85% to 95% were seen once. What was sequenced was naive CD4+ T cells sorted from blood. Subset defined: CD45RA+ positively selected. All receptors derive from a man aged 18-30 years in good health.

The rearrangement links TRBV5-1 to TRBJ1-4, with TRBD1 matching 7 bases. The CDR3 spans 15 residues. Germline lookup yields CDR1 SGHRS and CDR2 YFSETQ. The junction had 5 bases not matched to a gene; V was cut back by 0 bases and J by 6 bases. The CDR3 is CASSLGRGPDEKLFF. The DNA of the CDR3 is TGCGCCAGCAGCTTGGGGAGGGGGCCGGATGAAAAACTGTTTTTT.

The chain recombines TRBV6-1 with TRBJ2-1, with D perhaps matching TRBD1 or TRBD2 (5 bases each). Trimming shortened V by 9 bases and J by 4 bases, and 19 bases separated the two germline ends. Germline V lookup: CDR1 MNHNS, CDR2 SASEGT. The CDR3 contains 15 residues. The chain's CDR3 is CASASGTVEYNEQFF. CDR3 DNA sequence: TGTGCCAGTGCCTCCGGGACGGTAGAATACAATGAGCAGTTCTTC.

The CDR3 loop reads CATQRGTGEKLFF. In DNA, the CDR3 is TGTGCCACCCAGAGGGGGACGGGTGAAAAACTGTTTTTT. J is TRBJ1-4 and V is TRBV6-5; D is perhaps TRBD1 (6 bases). V lost 10 bases, J lost 7 bases, and 16 bases lay in between. Germline V gives CDR1 MNHEY, CDR2 SVGAGI. CDR3 length equals 13 residues.

The chain has TRBV7-3 and TRBJ2-2, with D unclear. Germline V CDR1 and CDR2: SGHTA, FQGTGA. The CDR3 runs to 13 residues. V was trimmed by 4 bases and J by 6 bases, leaving 9 bases between them. Here the CDR3 DNA reads TGTGCCAGCAGCTCCACGACTCCCGGGGAGCTGTTTTTT. Its translation is CASSSTTPGELFF.

The V and J genes are TRBV9 and TRBJ2-3; D not certain. The CDR3 length is 16 residues. The ends were cut back, 0 bases at V and 2 bases at J, with 13 bases in the middle. Germline V CDR1 and CDR2: SGDLS, YYNGEE. DNA of the CDR3: TGTGCCAGCAGCGTAGTGGGAAATCTACCCACAGATACGCAGTATTTT. Amino acid sequence: CASSVVGNLPTDTQYF.

The gene calls are TRBV6-5 and TRBJ1-5; D is undetermined. The CDR3 spans 13 residues. Germline V gene lookup returns CDR1 MNHEY and CDR2 SVGAGI. Trimming removed 0 bases from V and 5 bases from J, with 5 bases in between. The CDR3 protein is CASSYSEYQPQHF. CDR3 DNA: TGTGCCAGCAGTTACTCAGAGTATCAGCCCCAGCATTTT.

As to this clone: One junction end does not reproduce the germline sequence, and a read error may be involved. V and J are TRBV5-1 and TRBJ1-2, with TRBD1 matching over 10 bases. Germline CDR1 SGHRS, CDR2 YFSETQ. The CDR3 is 19 residues long. The CDR3 loop reads CASSLADRGPARDNHGYTF. The CDR3 DNA sequence: TGCGCCAGCAGCTTGGCCGACAGGGGGCCGGCACGGGATAACCATGGCTACACCTTC.